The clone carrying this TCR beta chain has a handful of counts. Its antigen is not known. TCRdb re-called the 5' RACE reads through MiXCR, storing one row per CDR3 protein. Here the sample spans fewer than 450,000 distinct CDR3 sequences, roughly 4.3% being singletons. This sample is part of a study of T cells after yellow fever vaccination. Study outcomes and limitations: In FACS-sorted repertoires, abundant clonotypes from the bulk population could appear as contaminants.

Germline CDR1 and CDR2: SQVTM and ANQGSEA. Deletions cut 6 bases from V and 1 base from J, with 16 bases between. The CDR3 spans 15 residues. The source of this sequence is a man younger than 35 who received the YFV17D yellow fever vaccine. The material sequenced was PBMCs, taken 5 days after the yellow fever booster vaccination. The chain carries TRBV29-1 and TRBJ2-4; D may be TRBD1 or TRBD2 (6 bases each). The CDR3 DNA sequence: TGCAGCGTGGGTCCCAGAGGGGGGGCCAAAAACATTCAGTACTTC. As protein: CSVGPRGGAKNIQYF. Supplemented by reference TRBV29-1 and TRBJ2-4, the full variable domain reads SAVISQKPSRDICQRGTSLTIQCQVDSQVTMMFWYRQQPGQSLTLIATANQGSEATYESGFVIDKFPISRPNLTFSTLTVSNMSPEDSSIYLCSVGPRGGAKNIQYFGAGTRLSVL.